This paragraph covers one T cell receptor (beta chain) sequence. Its antigen is still unknown. CDR1 is LNHDA, CDR2 SQIVND, per germline (reference sequence). The CDR3 runs to 12 residues. Trimming took off 5 bases at V and 2 bases at J, with 6 bases between the two ends. The data are from a study of OX40 agonist ivuxolimab in advanced cancers. As for the study in general: Of the patients, three showed partial responses, one with hepatocellular carcinoma and two with cutaneous melanoma.

Sequencing was performed with immunoSEQ multiplex PCR; in TCRdb, only in-frame clones are kept and a portion is missing. Found here are some 45,000 clones, around 90% of them singletons; the top ten hold about a sixth. Study findings and constraints: Blood T cells, both CD4+ and CD8+, expanded clonally by week 6 at 0.1 to 3.0 mg/kg. The mean number of expanded clones was higher in CD8+ T cells than in CD4+.

The TCR was taken from an adult with an advanced solid tumor such as melanoma, head and neck, liver or kidney cancer. The chain couples TRBV19 to TRBJ2-5; D unclear. The specimen comprised CD4+ or CD8+ T cells sorted from blood, sampled in a trial of the OX40 agonist ivuxolimab. DNA for the CDR3: TGTGCCAGTAGTTTCCCACAAGAGACCCAGTACTTC. It translates to CASSFPQETQYF. Using reference TRBV19 and TRBJ2-5 for the parts outside the CDR3, the full variable domain is DGGITQSPKYLFRKEGQNVTLSCEQNLNHDAMYWYRQDPGQGLRLIYYSQIVNDFQKGDIAEGYSVSREKKESFPLTVTSAQKNPTAFYLCASSFPQETQYFGPGTRLLVL.